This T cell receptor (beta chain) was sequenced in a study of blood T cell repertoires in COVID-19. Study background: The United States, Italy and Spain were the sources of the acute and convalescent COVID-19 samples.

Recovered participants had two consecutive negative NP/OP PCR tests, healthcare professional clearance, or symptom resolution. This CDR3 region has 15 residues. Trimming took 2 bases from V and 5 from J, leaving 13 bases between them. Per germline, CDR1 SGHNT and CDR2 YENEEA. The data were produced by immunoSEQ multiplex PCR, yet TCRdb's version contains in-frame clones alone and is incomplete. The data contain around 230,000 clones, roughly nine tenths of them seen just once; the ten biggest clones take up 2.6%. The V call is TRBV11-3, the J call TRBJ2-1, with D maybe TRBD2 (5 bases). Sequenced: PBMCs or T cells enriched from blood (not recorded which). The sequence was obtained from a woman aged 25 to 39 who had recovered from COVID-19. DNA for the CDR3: TGTGCCAGCAGCTTAAACGGGGAAGTCCACAATGAGCAGTTCTTC. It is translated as CASSLNGEVHNEQFF.